This paragraph reports one T cell receptor (beta chain). This clonotype is identified as medium-sized (0.01 to 0.1%). Its antigen is not yet known. No base qualities exist here, and no much larger clone lies one base off it. The lymph node samples were taken from the axillary draining lymph nodes of breast cancer patients. The record originates from a study of breast tumors, draining lymph nodes, adjacent tissues listed by TCRdb under 2016. Regarding the research as a whole: The study compared TCR beta repertoires across tumor, adjacent nontumor tissue and axillary lymph nodes from breast cancer patients. The study was designed to assess the relationships and possible T-cell exchange between tumor, surrounding tissue and draining lymph node repertoires in human breast cancer. The study at large found these results: The similarity between tumor and nontumor tissue repertoires was significantly greater in luminal-like breast cancer than in basal-like breast cancer. The data were considered consistent with the idea that most tumor T cells come from the lymph node and then expand in tumor tissue. Tumors showed preferential V and J gene usage, and their T-cell repertoire diversity fell below that of lymph nodes yet above that of nontumor tissue. The conclusion that tumor T cells originate in lymph nodes was presented as consistent with a hypothesis rather than as directly demonstrated.

The germline V gene yields MGHDK for CDR1 and SYGVNS for CDR2. The CDR3 measures 13 amino acids from cysteine to phenylalanine. Only the CDR3 part of the read is kept: 39 bases, read in frame from the first base. The V and J ends are trimmed by 4 bases and 4 bases, leaving 7 bases between them. The sequencer listed for this sample is Illumina HiSeq 2000. Multiplex PCR amplification was used to build the TCR beta chain libraries. The amplified TCR beta chain products were analyzed by high-throughput sequencing. In-frame beta chains were kept once TCRdb had trimmed the public reads at Q25 with fastp and called clones with MiXCR. A single entry per CDR3 protein holds the most common genes and DNA from its merged rows. This sample has about 270,000 distinct CDR3 sequences in its table, and around 30% of those were observed once. More than 0.85% of the sample lies in the top ten.

The sequencing sample was made of axillary lymph node tissue. This clonotype was sampled from a female donor with breast cancer. Some clones in this sample may be carry-over from other donors' samples. The V and J segments used are TRBV25-1 and TRBJ1-4; the D gene is not confidently resolved. Read as DNA, the sequence is TGTGCCAGCAGTGGGCTGAATAATGAAAAACTGTTTTTT. Its translation is CASSGLNNEKLFF.